Below, one TCR beta chain is given with its context. Its specificity is not known. The protocol was immunoSEQ multiplex PCR, while the TCRdb copy is restricted to in-frame clones and leaves out a portion. The table has 65,000 to 90,000 clones, roughly 90% seen once. The sample comes from a study of T cell responses to AZD1222 COVID-19 vaccine. Findings and limits, study-wide: Spike-wide coverage was observed for vaccine-associated CD4 TCRs, with dominant responses at 160-218 and 743-854.

V lost 4 bases and J lost 6; bases outside the gene matches: 7. Germline V CDR1 and CDR2: SGHDN, FVKESK. The CDR3 covers 14 residues. This TCR derives from an adult in good health. This sample comprised peripheral blood, obtained on day 0 of AZD1222 vaccination. This chain joins TRBV14 and TRBJ2-7; 9 bases are shared with TRBD1. This CDR3 is CASSPGQGGGEQYF. DNA for the CDR3: TGTGCCAGCAGCCCGGGACAGGGAGGTGGCGAGCAGTACTTC.